Below are 7 T cell receptor beta chains sequenced from a single sample in a study of human T cells and chemical hapten exposure. TCRdb re-analysed the RACE reads in MiXCR, keeping a single row per CDR3 protein. This table holds over 100,000 distinct CDR3 sequences, roughly 12% found once. Time point: patch test 3, about 24 weeks after DPC sensitization. Treatment meaning: therapeutic diphenylcyclopropenone sensitization with weekly scalp DPC. Sequencing used whole blood, obtained in connection with sensitization to the hapten diphenylcyclopropenone (DPC). These receptors originate from a woman between 45 and 60 years old with alopecia areata. Some clones in this sample may be carry-over from other donors' samples.

This clonotype was detected ten times or more. The chain's CDR3 is CAISESIAGAPGTDTQYF. For the CDR3, the DNA is TGTGCCATCAGTGAGTCAATAGCGGGAGCACCAGGCACAGATACGCAGTATTTT. This chain connects TRBV10-3 to TRBJ2-3; 9 nucleotides line up with TRBD2. This CDR3 has 18 amino acids. Unmatched junction bases numbered 8, after V lost 0 bases and J lost 1 base. Germline V gene sequence: CDR1 ENHRY, CDR2 SYGVKD.

This clonotype has more than one count but fewer than ten. The chain carries TRBV7-2 and TRBJ1-4; unclear D gene. The CDR3 sequence is 16 residues long. Trimming cost V 5 bases and J 0 bases, with 13 bases left between them. Per the germline V gene, CDR1 is SGHTA and CDR2 is FQGNSA. In DNA form, the CDR3 reads TGTGCCAGCAGCCCCAGATCCCTTGCAACTAATGAAAAACTGTTTTTT. This codes for CASSPRSLATNEKLFF.

CDR3: CASSYPQLAPLHF. CDR3 bases: TGTGCCAGCAGTTACCCTCAGCTTGCACCCCTCCACTTT. V usage is TRBV6-2 or TRBV6-3 and J usage is TRBJ1-6; D uncertain. The CDR3 length is 13 residues. Germline CDR1 and CDR2: MNHEY and SVGEGT. The V end lost 2 bases, the J end lost 11 bases, and 10 bases lay between the germline ends.

This clonotype was recorded a few times. This chain links TRBV18 with TRBJ2-2; possible D gene TRBD1, 6 bases. Germline V lookup: CDR1 KGHSH, CDR2 LQKENI. The CDR3 is made up of 17 amino acids. Trimming removed 1 base from V and 0 bases from J, with 12 bases in between. CDR3 protein: CASSPRGAGANTGELFF. The CDR3 nucleotides are TGTGCCAGCTCACCACGTGGAGCAGGGGCGAACACCGGGGAGCTGTTTTTT.

A note on this clonotype: This is likely a read error, given that the CDR3 carries no conserved phenylalanine or tryptophan at its end. J is TRBJ2-1 and V is TRBV29-1, with no clear D. The CDR3 runs 13 residues. Germline-derived CDR1 and CDR2 are SQVTM and ANQGSEA. With 1 base removed from V and 1 base from J, the gap between germline ends came to 5 bases. The CDR3 DNA sequence: TGCAGCGTTGAAGGAGCTTCCTACAATGAGCAGTTCCTC. This sequence encodes CSVEGASYNEQFL.

This clonotype was counted only a few times. J is TRBJ2-2 and V is TRBV6-6; the match to TRBD2 covers 10 bases. The CDR3 runs to 17 residues. Germline V gives CDR1 MNHNY, CDR2 SVGAGI (reference sequence). Germline trimming cut 1 base from V and 4 bases from J; bases unmatched to any gene: 6. CDR3 protein: CASSYYLAGDGTGELFF. DNA for the CDR3: TGTGCCAGCAGTTACTACCTAGCGGGAGACGGCACCGGGGAGCTGTTTTTT.

There are a few counts of this clonotype. The rearrangement joins TRBV12-3 or TRBV12-4 to TRBJ2-7; D perhaps matches TRBD1 (5 bases). The CDR3 consists of 13 residues. With 3 bases removed from V and 6 bases from J, the gap between germline ends came to 12 bases. The CDR3 region has the DNA TGTGCCAGCAGTTTCTTAGTTAGGGGCGAGCAGTACTTC. The encoded protein is CASSFLVRGEQYF.